One sample yielded the 18 T cell receptor beta chains listed below, sequenced in a study of T cells in localized non-small cell lung cancer. Profiling relied on immunoSEQ multiplex PCR, and the TCRdb table lists in-frame clones only, not all of them. The sample records around 2,800 clones, just under 30% being singletons. The sample in question was lung tumor tissue, obtained before any cancer treatment. The receptors originated from a woman aged 40-70 years with stage III lung adenocarcinoma.

Only a few counts were recorded for this clone. The rearrangement joins TRBV11-3 to TRBJ1-4; perhaps TRBD1 as D (5 bases). Between the trimmed V and J ends, which lost 5 bases and 4 bases, there was a span of 14 bases. Germline CDR1 reads SGHNT; CDR2 reads YENEEA. The CDR3 contains 15 residues. The CDR3 region is CASSPRDGRNEKLFF. As DNA, the CDR3 is TGTGCCAGCAGCCCGAGGGACGGACGTAATGAAAAACTGTTTTTT.

This chain links TRBV11-3 with TRBJ2-1; TRBD2 might be the D (5 bases). The CDR3 contains 15 residues. CDR1 SGHNT and CDR2 YENEEA come from the germline V gene. Trimming left V 5 bases short and J 8 bases short, with 19 bases between. The DNA for the CDR3 is TGTGCCAGCAGCCCCTTTAAAGAGGCCGGGGATGAGCAGTTCTTC. Its translation: CASSPFKEAGDEQFF.

There are a few counts of this clone. The J gene is TRBJ1-2, the V gene TRBV11-3; weak D call: TRBD1 (6 bases). Germline V CDR1 and CDR2: SGHNT, YENEEA. The length of the CDR3 is 14 residues. Trimming took 7 bases from V and 3 from J, leaving 15 bases between them. The CDR3 bases are TGTGCCAGCATTGGGGGGCGAGGGGACTATGGCTACACCTTC. Translated: CASIGGRGDYGYTF.

This clone was picked up a small number of times. The CDR3 sequence is CASSLGSGSEETQYF. The CDR3 DNA reads as TGTGCCAGCAGCTTAGGTTCGGGGTCGGAAGAGACCCAGTACTTC. The chain uses TRBV11-3 and TRBJ2-5; the D gene is possibly TRBD2 (5 bases). Germline V CDR1 and CDR2: SGHNT, YENEEA. This CDR3 has 15 residues. The V end lost 1 base, the J end lost 3 bases, and 12 bases lay between the germline ends. The variable domain in full, with the rest retrieved from reference TRBV11-3 and TRBJ2-5, is EAGVVQSPRYKIIEKKQPVAFWCNPISGHNTLYWYLQNLGQGPELLIRYENEEAVDDSQLPKDRFSAERLKGVDSTLKIQPAELGDSAVYLCASSLGSGSEETQYFGPGTRLLVL.

This clone turned up a few times. CDR3 nucleotides: TGTGCCAGCAGTGAAGGGCCAGGGTTACAAGAGACCCAGTACTTC. This gives the protein CASSEGPGLQETQYF. The chain carries TRBV2 and TRBJ2-5, with D possibly TRBD1 on 5 matching bases. The germline V and J ends were trimmed by 1 base and 2 bases, with 11 bases remaining between them. Germline V lookup: CDR1 SNHLY, CDR2 FYNNEI. The CDR3 extends over 15 amino acids.

V gene TRBV18 combines with J gene TRBJ2-2; 9 bases line up with TRBD2. There are 15 residues in the CDR3. Per germline, CDR1 KGHSH and CDR2 LQKENI. The V segment lost 2 bases and the J segment 7 bases; nucleotides outside the gene matches: 5. CDR3 DNA sequence: TGTGCCAGCTCACCAGGAGCGGGAGGTCACGGGGAGCTGTTTTTT. Its translation is CASSPGAGGHGELFF.

The V and J genes are TRBV11-3 and TRBJ1-6, with TRBD1 matching over 9 bases. The CDR3 has 17 amino acids. With V trimmed by 6 bases and J by 0 bases, 6 bases remained unmatched. Germline values: CDR1 SGHNT, CDR2 YENEEA. The CDR3 region is CASSSGQGRSYNSPLHF. The CDR3 DNA reads TGTGCCAGCAGTTCGGGACAGGGACGCTCCTATAATTCACCCCTCCACTTT.

In its sample, this clone was seen a few times. The chain is built from TRBV11-3 and TRBJ1-1, with TRBD1 identical over 7 bases. V gave up 6 bases and J gave up 6 bases; unmatched junction bases: 10. The CDR3 covers 14 residues. Germline assignment: CDR1 SGHNT and CDR2 YENEEA. In DNA form, the CDR3 reads TGTGCCAGCAGTTTTATCAGGGGGGAGTCTGAAGCTTTCTTT. It yields the protein CASSFIRGESEAFF.

This clone occurred a few times. The chain links TRBV7-4 to TRBJ2-2; the D gene is possibly TRBD1 (7 bases). The germline CDR1 and CDR2 sequences are SGHVT and SQSDAQ. Deletions cut 8 bases from V and 3 bases from J, with 19 bases between. The CDR3 totals 16 residues. CDR3 region: CASSLGQPGDTGELFF. As DNA, the CDR3 is TGTGCCAGCTCCTTGGGACAGCCGGGGGACACCGGGGAGCTGTTTTTT.

This clone has more than one count but fewer than ten. The chain carries TRBV9 and TRBJ1-2, with D unresolved. The ends were cut back, 3 bases at V and 3 bases at J, with 9 bases in the middle. The CDR3 consists of 13 residues. CDR1 SGDLS and CDR2 YYNGEE come from the germline V gene. CDR3 sequence (DNA): TGTGCCAGCAGCGCTAGGGTTGACTATGGCTACACCTTC. This encodes CASSARVDYGYTF. The full variable domain, with the rest looked up from reference TRBV9 and TRBJ1-2, is DSGVTQTPKHLITATGQRVTLRCSPRSGDLSVYWYQQSLDQGLQFLIQYYNGEERAKGNILERFSAQQFPDLHSELNLSSLELGDSALYFCASSARVDYGYTFGSGTRLTVV.

This clone was recorded a few times. The rearrangement uses TRBV11-3 and TRBJ1-2; D is unresolved. Germline CDR1 is SGHNT and CDR2 is YENEEA. Between the trimmed V and J ends, which lost 3 bases and 0 bases, there was a span of 11 bases. This CDR3 contains 15 residues. The CDR3 region is CASSLEVSANYGYTF. As DNA, the CDR3 is TGTGCCAGCAGCTTGGAGGTCTCAGCTAACTATGGCTACACCTTC.

This clone came up a few times. This chain connects TRBV2 to TRBJ2-2; D is undetermined. Germline V gene data show CDR1 as SNHLY and CDR2 as FYNNEI. The V end lost 4 bases, the J end lost 3 bases, and 6 bases lay between the germline ends. CDR3 length equals 13 residues. CDR3 nucleotide sequence: TGTGCCAGCAGTGGGGGTTACACCGGGGAGCTGTTTTTT. Amino acid sequence: CASSGGYTGELFF.

This clone is classed as medium-sized (0.01 to 0.1%). The J gene is TRBJ2-2, the V gene TRBV6-8, with TRBD1 identical over 8 bases. With 6 bases clipped from V and 4 bases from J, the junction kept 10 bases outside the gene matches. This CDR3 is built from 16 residues. Germline lookup yields CDR1 MNHGY and CDR2 SAAAGT. The CDR3 protein is CASSEQQGDGTGELFF. For the CDR3, the DNA is TGTGCCAGCAGCGAACAACAGGGGGACGGCACCGGGGAGCTGTTTTTT.

By share, this clone ranks as large. The CDR3 nucleotides read TGCGCCAGCGAGACTAGCGGGGGGACAGATACGCAGTATTTT. Translated, it gives CASETSGGTDTQYF. V usage is TRBV5-1 and J usage is TRBJ2-3; 13 bases agree with TRBD2. Germline CDR1 and CDR2: SGHRS and YFSETQ. This CDR3 is built from 14 residues. The junction had 2 bases not matched to a gene; V was cut back by 7 bases and J by 3 bases.

The table lists this clone with a few counts. This rearrangement joins TRBV6-8 to TRBJ2-5; D unresolved. The CDR3 has 17 amino acids. CDR1 is MNHGY, CDR2 SAAAGT, per germline. Trimming pared 2 bases from V and 9 bases from J, leaving 25 bases between. The CDR3 here is CASSYTFRTSPLQAQYF. CDR3 nucleotide sequence: TGTGCCAGCAGTTACACTTTCCGGACGAGCCCCCTCCAGGCCCAGTACTTC.

This clone has a handful of counts. The chain is built from TRBV11-3 and TRBJ2-5; D remains unclear. Per the germline V gene, CDR1 is SGHNT and CDR2 is YENEEA. The CDR3 consists of 14 residues. V was clipped by 2 bases and J by 2 bases, with 9 bases between them. The CDR3 bases are TGTGCCAGCAGCTTAAATCGGGCACAAGAGACCCAGTACTTC. Protein product: CASSLNRAQETQYF.

This clone turned up a few times. This rearrangement joins TRBV6-1 to TRBJ2-1, with 8 bases matching TRBD2. Trimming at V came to 1 base and at J to 2 bases, leaving 4 bases not matched to a gene. This CDR3 spans 16 amino acids. Germline V CDR1 and CDR2: MNHNS, SASEGT. The CDR3, as DNA: TGTGCCAGCAGTGAAGTTGGGACTAGAGCCTACAATGAGCAGTTCTTC. It specifies CASSEVGTRAYNEQFF.

This clone was recorded a few times. The genes are TRBV6-8 and TRBJ2-7; TRBD1 matches at 9 bases. Germline CDR1 MNHGY, CDR2 SAAAGT. V shed 8 bases, J shed 6 bases, and the junction held 8 bases outside the gene matches. The CDR3 has 13 amino acids. The DNA of the CDR3 is TGTGCCAGCTTTAGACAGGGGGGAGGCGAGCAGTACTTC. Amino acid sequence: CASFRQGGGEQYF.